This T cell receptor (beta chain) was captured in a study of T-cell memory formation after mild COVID-19. This CDR3 is 13 amino acids long. The trim removed 5 bases at V and 9 bases at J, leaving 5 bases unmatched. Germline V gene lookup returns CDR1 KGHDR and CDR2 SFDVKD. TCRdb redid the calling of the 5' RACE reads with MiXCR, one entry per CDR3 protein. The sample consists of around 530,000 distinct CDR3 sequences, about a fifth of them appearing once. Sequencing input: PBMCs or a T cell subset sorted from them (not recorded which). The chain recombines TRBV24-1 with TRBJ2-1, with TRBD2 matching over 8 bases. The TCR was taken from an adult woman who had mild COVID-19 (a few samples of this study predate the infection). Cell type and time point are not known. In DNA, the CDR3 is TGTGCCACCAGTGTAGCGGGAAGCTCTGAGCAGTTCTTC. Its protein is CATSVAGSSEQFF.